This TCR beta chain derives from a study of blood T cell repertoires in COVID-19. Background on the study: Specimens from acute and convalescent COVID-19 originated in the United States, Italy and Spain. Sources were T cells, B-cell-depleted T cells, or PBMCs; the material itself was cDNA or gDNA.

Authors' analysis steps: Reference gene primers were amplified, and this amplification served to estimate nucleated cell counts. TCRdb's copy holds only in-frame clones and misses some; the assay was immunoSEQ multiplex PCR. V and J calls and clone size are as listed in that table; D and trimming were resolved from the DNA. The table lists 80,000 to 130,000 clones, more than 85% of them singletons. The sequenced sample consisted of peripheral blood. This receptor was obtained from a man in his 60s with acute or convalescent COVID-19.

CDR3 nucleotide sequence: TGCAGCGTTCTGGACACAGGTGAAGCTTTCTTT. It codes for CSVLDTGEAFF. The chain uses TRBV29-1 and TRBJ1-1, with a tentative D call TRBD1 (5 bases). Looked up from germline, CDR1 is SQVTM and CDR2 is ANQGSEA. V lost 5 bases, J lost 7 bases, and 11 bases lay in between. This CDR3 spans 11 amino acids. The variable domain in full, with the rest retrieved from reference TRBV29-1 and TRBJ1-1, is SAVISQKPSRDICQRGTSLTIQCQVDSQVTMMFWYRQQPGQSLTLIATANQGSEATYESGFVIDKFPISRPNLTFSTLTVSNMSPEDSSIYLCSVLDTGEAFFGQGTRLTVV.